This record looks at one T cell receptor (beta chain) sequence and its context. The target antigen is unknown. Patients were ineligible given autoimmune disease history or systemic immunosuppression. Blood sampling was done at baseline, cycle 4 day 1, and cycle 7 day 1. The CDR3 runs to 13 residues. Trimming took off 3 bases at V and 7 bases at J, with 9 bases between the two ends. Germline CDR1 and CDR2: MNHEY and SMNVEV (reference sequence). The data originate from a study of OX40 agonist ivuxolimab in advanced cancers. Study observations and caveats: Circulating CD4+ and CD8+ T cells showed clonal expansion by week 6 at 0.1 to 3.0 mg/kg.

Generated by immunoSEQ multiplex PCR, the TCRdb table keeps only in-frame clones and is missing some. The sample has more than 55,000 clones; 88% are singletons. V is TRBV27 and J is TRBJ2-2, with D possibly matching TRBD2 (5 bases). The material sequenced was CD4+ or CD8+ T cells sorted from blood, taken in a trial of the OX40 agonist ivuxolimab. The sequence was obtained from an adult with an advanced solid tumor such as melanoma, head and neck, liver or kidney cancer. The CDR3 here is CASSLRVGGELFF. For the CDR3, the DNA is TGTGCCAGCAGTTTGAGGGTCGGCGGGGAGCTGTTTTTT.